A single sample is the source of the 22 T cell receptor beta chains below, sequenced in a study of T cells expressing NK-cell markers. TCRdb reworked the 5' RACE reads into one entry per CDR3 protein, no DNA. With a few hundred thousand distinct CDR3 sequences in the sample, the ten largest clones hold around 4.9%. Source material: blood T cells: a sorted CD56 or NKG2C T cell subset, CD4+ or CD8+ T cells, or bulk PBMC T cells (not recorded which). Source of these receptors: a man aged 18-70 years in good health.

The chain is built from TRBV5-5 and TRBJ1-4; the D call from TCRdb, TRBD1, cannot be confirmed without DNA. CDR3 length: 14 residues. CDR1 SGHKS and CDR2 YYEKEE come from the germline V gene (reference sequence). The CDR3 here is CASSRQITNEKLFF.

V and J are TRBV7-9 and TRBJ1-1. The CDR3 length is 14 residues. CDR1 is SEHNR, CDR2 FQNEAQ, per germline (reference sequence). The CDR3 loop reads CASSLQRDQTEAFF.

The chain recombines TRBV28 with TRBJ2-7; TCRdb indicates TRBD2, and absent DNA this call remains unverified. Germline CDR1 and CDR2: MDHEN and SYDVKM. The CDR3 is 16 residues long. The chain's CDR3 is CASSPTSGGLSYEQYF.

The chain is built from TRBV5-1 and TRBJ1-6; there is no DNA to check the TCRdb D call of TRBD1. Per the germline V gene, CDR1 is SGHRS and CDR2 is YFSETQ. The CDR3 is made up of 16 amino acids. This CDR3 is CASSSGQGSVILPLHF.

Here the CDR3 reads CASSQTGGLAGELFF. This chain joins TRBV3-1 and TRBJ2-2; TCRdb calls TRBD1, which cannot be checked without DNA. This CDR3 contains 15 residues. Per the germline V gene, CDR1 is LGHDT and CDR2 is YNNKEL (reference sequence).

The V gene is TRBV28, the J gene TRBJ1-3. This CDR3 has 13 amino acids. Germline CDR1 reads MDHEN; CDR2 reads SYDVKM. This CDR3 reads CAIRQSSGNTIYF.

The chain combines TRBV28 with TRBJ2-6; TCRdb's D call of TRBD1 is untestable without DNA. Germline CDR1 reads MDHEN; CDR2 reads SYDVKM. The CDR3 covers 18 residues. CDR3 protein: CASSSLPDTSSGANVLTF.

The rearrangement links TRBV27 to TRBJ2-2; the D call of TRBD2 rests on TCRdb alone, since no DNA is present to check it. Germline values: CDR1 MNHEY, CDR2 SMNVEV (reference sequence). The CDR3 covers 16 residues. CDR3 in amino acids: CASTPIGRGNTGELFF.

This chain links TRBV5-4 with TRBJ2-5; TCRdb reports TRBD2, a call that lacks DNA to check it against. Per germline, CDR1 SGHNT and CDR2 YYREEE (reference sequence). The CDR3 has 14 amino acids. CDR3 amino acids: CASSSQRGSETQYF.

The chain couples TRBV13 to TRBJ2-3. CDR3 length equals 13 residues. Germline lookup yields CDR1 PRHDT and CDR2 FYEKMQ (reference sequence). The CDR3 sequence is CATFGELPDTQYF.

V gene TRBV6-2 or TRBV6-3 combines with J gene TRBJ2-7; TCRdb lists TRBD1, though no DNA is available to test this call. The CDR3 has 14 residues. Germline V gene lookup returns CDR1 MNHEY and CDR2 SVGEGT. CDR3 amino acids: CASSGARGEYEQYF.

The rearrangement joins TRBV19 to TRBJ1-2; TCRdb indicates TRBD1, and absent DNA this call remains unverified. CDR1 and CDR2 (germline): LNHDA, SQIVND (reference sequence). This CDR3 is built from 14 residues. CDR3: CASTPDMSVGSHTF.

V gene TRBV20-1 combines with J gene TRBJ2-7; TCRdb gives TRBD2 as the D gene, but with no DNA this cannot be confirmed. In germline, CDR1 is DFQATT, CDR2 SNEGSKA (reference sequence). The CDR3 extends over 15 amino acids. The CDR3 sequence is CSATTGLQRPHEQYF.

This chain connects TRBV5-4 to TRBJ2-4; without DNA, the TCRdb call of TRBD1 cannot be checked. The length of the CDR3 is 15 residues. The germline CDR1 and CDR2 sequences are SGHNT and YYREEE (reference sequence). The CDR3 sequence is CASSLRGAAKNIQYF.

This chain links TRBV10-3 with TRBJ2-3; there is no DNA to check the TCRdb D call of TRBD1. There are 15 residues in the CDR3. The germline V gene has CDR1 ENHRY and CDR2 SYGVKD. This CDR3 is CAISGATGGTDTQYF.

The V gene is TRBV15, the J gene TRBJ2-5; TCRdb picks TRBD2, but there is no DNA to check that call. This CDR3 has 18 amino acids. The V gene's germline CDR1 is LNHNV and CDR2 YYDKDF (reference sequence). This chain's CDR3 is CATSRGYSSGRTAETQYF.

This chain uses TRBV7-2 with TRBJ2-1; TCRdb designates TRBD1, a call that cannot be tested without DNA. The CDR3 consists of 15 residues. Germline V gene data show CDR1 as SGHTA and CDR2 as FQGNSA. The chain's CDR3 is CASSSRGGYGNEQFF.

The chain recombines TRBV27 with TRBJ2-7; absent DNA, TCRdb's TRBD2 call cannot be checked. This CDR3 contains 14 residues. CDR1 and CDR2 (germline): MNHEY, SMNVEV (reference sequence). The CDR3 is CASSFLKGDYEQYF.

The genes are TRBV4-1 and TRBJ2-3; TCRdb names TRBD1, which stays unverified in the absence of DNA. Per germline, CDR1 MGHRA and CDR2 YSYEKL. The length of the CDR3 is 14 residues. This CDR3 is CASSQGGAGDTQYF.

The J gene is TRBJ2-7, the V gene TRBV6-6; TCRdb names TRBD1, which stays unverified in the absence of DNA. Germline V gives CDR1 MNHNY, CDR2 SVGAGI (reference sequence). The CDR3 runs to 13 residues. CDR3 amino acids: CATNRGNSYEQYF.

This chain uses TRBV7-9 with TRBJ2-6; TCRdb names TRBD1, which stays unverified in the absence of DNA. The CDR3 covers 17 residues. Germline V gives CDR1 SEHNR, CDR2 FQNEAQ (reference sequence). The CDR3 loop is CASSTRTAYSGANVLTF.

The chain recombines TRBV2 with TRBJ1-1; TCRdb designates TRBD1, a call that cannot be tested without DNA. Germline V CDR1 and CDR2: SNHLY, FYNNEI. The CDR3 is made up of 16 amino acids. CDR3 in amino acids: CATEFGGSGVGTEAFF.